This T cell receptor beta chain was identified in a study of blood T cell repertoires in COVID-19. Study-wide context: The United States, Italy and Spain supplied acute and convalescent COVID-19 samples.

The V gene end was trimmed by 6 bases and the J gene end by 7 bases; junction bases not matched to a gene: 9. The CDR3 is 15 amino acids. Germline V gives CDR1 KGHSH, CDR2 LQKENI. Original processing notes: Counts of nucleated cells, estimated from reference gene primer amplification, were obtained. Sequencing was performed with immunoSEQ multiplex PCR; in TCRdb, only in-frame clones are kept and a portion is missing. V and J calls and clone size are as listed in that table; D and trimming were resolved from the DNA. The sample has more than 50,000 clones, roughly 76% seen once. Sequencing input: peripheral blood. The chain joins TRBV18 to TRBJ2-5; 12 nucleotides agree with TRBD2. The TCR comes from a woman older than 75 with acute or convalescent COVID-19. The CDR3 region has the DNA TGTGCCAGCTCGGCGGCTAGCGGGAGGGCCGGGACCCAGTACTTC. This gives the protein CASSAASGRAGTQYF.